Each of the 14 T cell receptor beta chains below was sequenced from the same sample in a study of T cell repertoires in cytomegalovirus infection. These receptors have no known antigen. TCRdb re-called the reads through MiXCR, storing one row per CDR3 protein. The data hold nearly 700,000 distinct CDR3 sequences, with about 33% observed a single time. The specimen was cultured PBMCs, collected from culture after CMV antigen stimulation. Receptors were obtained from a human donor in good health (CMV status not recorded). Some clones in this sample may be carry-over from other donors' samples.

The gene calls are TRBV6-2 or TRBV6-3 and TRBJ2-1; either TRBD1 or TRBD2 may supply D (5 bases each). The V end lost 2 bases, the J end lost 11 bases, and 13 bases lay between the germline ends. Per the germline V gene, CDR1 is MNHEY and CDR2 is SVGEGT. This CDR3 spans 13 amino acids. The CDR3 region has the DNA TGTGCCAGCAGTTACGAGGGGATCGGTAAGCAGTTCTTC. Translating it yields CASSYEGIGKQFF.

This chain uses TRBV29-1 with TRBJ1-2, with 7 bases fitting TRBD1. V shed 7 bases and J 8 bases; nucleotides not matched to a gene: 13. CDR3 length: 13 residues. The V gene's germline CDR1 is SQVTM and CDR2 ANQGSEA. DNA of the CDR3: TGCAGCGCTACAGGGGACAGTGGGTTGGGCTACACCTTC. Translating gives CSATGDSGLGYTF.

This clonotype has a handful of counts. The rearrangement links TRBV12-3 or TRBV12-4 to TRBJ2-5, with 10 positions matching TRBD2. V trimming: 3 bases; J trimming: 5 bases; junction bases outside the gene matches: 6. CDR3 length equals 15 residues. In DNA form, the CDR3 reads TGTGCCAGCAGTTTCGTAGCGGGGGGCCCGGAGACCCAGTACTTC. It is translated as CASSFVAGGPETQYF.

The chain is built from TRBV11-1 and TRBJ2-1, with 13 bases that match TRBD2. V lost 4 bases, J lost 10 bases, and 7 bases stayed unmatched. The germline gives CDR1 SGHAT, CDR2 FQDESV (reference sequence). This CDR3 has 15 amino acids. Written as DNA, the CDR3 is TGTGCCAGCAGCTCAAAACTAGCGGGGGGGACCGAGCAGTTCTTC. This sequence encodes CASSSKLAGGTEQFF.

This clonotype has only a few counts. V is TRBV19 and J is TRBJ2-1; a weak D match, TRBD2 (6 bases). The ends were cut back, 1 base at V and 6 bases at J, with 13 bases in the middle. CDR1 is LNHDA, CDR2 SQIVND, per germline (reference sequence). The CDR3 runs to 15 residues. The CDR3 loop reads CASSIGQRAINEQFF. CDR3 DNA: TGTGCCAGTAGTATAGGGCAGCGGGCCATCAATGAGCAGTTCTTC. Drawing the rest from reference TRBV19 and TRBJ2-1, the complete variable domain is DGGITQSPKYLFRKEGQNVTLSCEQNLNHDAMYWYRQDPGQGLRLIYYSQIVNDFQKGDIAEGYSVSREKKESFPLTVTSAQKNPTAFYLCASSIGQRAINEQFFGPGTRLTVL.

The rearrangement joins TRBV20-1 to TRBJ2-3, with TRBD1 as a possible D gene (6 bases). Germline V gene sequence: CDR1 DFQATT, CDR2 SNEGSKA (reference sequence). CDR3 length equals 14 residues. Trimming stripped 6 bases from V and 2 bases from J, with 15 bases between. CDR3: CSAPGHRITDTQYF. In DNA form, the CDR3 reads TGCAGTGCCCCGGGACACAGGATCACAGATACGCAGTATTTT.

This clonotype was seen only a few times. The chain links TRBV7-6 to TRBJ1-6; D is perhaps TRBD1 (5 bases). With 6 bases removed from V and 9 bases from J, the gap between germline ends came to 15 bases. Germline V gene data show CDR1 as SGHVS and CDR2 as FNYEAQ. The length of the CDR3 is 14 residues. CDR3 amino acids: CASRSDTASSPLHF. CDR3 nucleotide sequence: TGTGCCAGCAGATCGGACACAGCAAGTTCACCCCTCCACTTT.

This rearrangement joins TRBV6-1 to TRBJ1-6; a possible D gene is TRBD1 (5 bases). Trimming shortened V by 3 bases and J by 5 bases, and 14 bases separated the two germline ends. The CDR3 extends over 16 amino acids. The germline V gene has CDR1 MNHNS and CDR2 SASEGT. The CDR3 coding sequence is TGTGCCAGCAGTGATGTACCGGGACGGAATAATTCACCCCTCCACTTT. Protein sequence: CASSDVPGRNNSPLHF.

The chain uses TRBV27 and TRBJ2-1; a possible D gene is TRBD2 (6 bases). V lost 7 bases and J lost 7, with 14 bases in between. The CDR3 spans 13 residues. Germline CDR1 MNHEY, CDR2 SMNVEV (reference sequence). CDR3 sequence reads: CASTPRELNEQFF. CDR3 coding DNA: TGTGCCAGCACCCCTCGGGAGCTAAATGAGCAGTTCTTC.

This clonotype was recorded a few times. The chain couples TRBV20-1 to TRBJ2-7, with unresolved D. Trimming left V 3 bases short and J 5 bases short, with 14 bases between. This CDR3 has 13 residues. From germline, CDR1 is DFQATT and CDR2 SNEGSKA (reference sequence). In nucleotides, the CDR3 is TGCAGTGCTAGGTTGGGTGGGCCTAACGAGCAGTACTTC. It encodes CSARLGGPNEQYF.

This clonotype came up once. The CDR3 sequence: CATSRVEGGGPYIQYF. The CDR3 region has the DNA TGTGCCACCAGCAGAGTAGAGGGTGGGGGGCCGTACATTCAGTACTTC. V and J are TRBV15 and TRBJ2-4; D may correspond to TRBD1 or TRBD2 (6 bases each). Trimming stripped 1 base from V and 8 bases from J, with 18 bases between. The germline CDR1 and CDR2 sequences are LNHNV and YYDKDF (reference sequence). The CDR3 length is 16 residues.

CDR3: CSAWDRGSYEQYF. CDR3 nucleotides: TGCAGTGCTTGGGACAGGGGCTCCTACGAGCAGTACTTC. V gene TRBV20-1 combines with J gene TRBJ2-7; 10 bases agree with TRBD1. With 5 bases clipped from V and 0 bases from J, the junction kept 1 base outside the gene matches. CDR1 is DFQATT, CDR2 SNEGSKA, per germline (reference sequence). The CDR3 contains 13 residues.

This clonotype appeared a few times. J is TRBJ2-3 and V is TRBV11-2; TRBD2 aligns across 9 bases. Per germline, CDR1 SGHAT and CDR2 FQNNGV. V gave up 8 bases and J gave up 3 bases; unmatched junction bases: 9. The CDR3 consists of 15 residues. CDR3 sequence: CASLNPLAGTDTQYF. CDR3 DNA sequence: TGTGCCAGCCTGAACCCCCTAGCGGGGACAGATACGCAGTATTTT.

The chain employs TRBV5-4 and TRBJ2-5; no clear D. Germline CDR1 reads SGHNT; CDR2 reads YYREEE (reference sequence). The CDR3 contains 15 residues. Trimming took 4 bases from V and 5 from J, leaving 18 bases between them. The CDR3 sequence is CASSGSSSSWETQYF. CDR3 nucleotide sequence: TGTGCCAGCAGCGGGTCGTCTAGTTCTTGGGAGACCCAGTACTTC.